Included here is one T cell receptor beta chain sequence, with context. The sample belongs to a study of blood T cell repertoires in COVID-19. The V end lost 4 bases, the J end lost 3 bases, and 9 bases lay between the germline ends. CDR3 length equals 13 residues. Assay: immunoSEQ multiplex PCR; the TCRdb copy retains only in-frame clones and omits some. The sample lists about 210,000 clones, around 84% occurring once. Sequences were obtained from peripheral blood. The sequence was collected from a woman older than 75 with COVID-19, enrolled during active disease. V usage is TRBV12-3 or TRBV12-4 and J usage is TRBJ1-2; tentative D call: TRBD1 (6 bases). The CDR3 DNA sequence: TGTGCCAGCAGTTACAGGGTGGACTATGGCTACACCTTC. Translated: CASSYRVDYGYTF.